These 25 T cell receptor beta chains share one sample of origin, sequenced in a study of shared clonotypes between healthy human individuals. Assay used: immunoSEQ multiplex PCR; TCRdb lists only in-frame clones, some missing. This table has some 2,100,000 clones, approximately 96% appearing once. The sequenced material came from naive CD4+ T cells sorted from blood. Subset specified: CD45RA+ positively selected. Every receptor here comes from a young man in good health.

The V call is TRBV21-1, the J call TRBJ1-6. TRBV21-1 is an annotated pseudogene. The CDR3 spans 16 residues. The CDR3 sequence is CASSFPTDSYNSPLHF. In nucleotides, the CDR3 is TGTGCCAGCAGCTTCCCGACGGACTCCTATAATTCACCCCTCCACTTT.

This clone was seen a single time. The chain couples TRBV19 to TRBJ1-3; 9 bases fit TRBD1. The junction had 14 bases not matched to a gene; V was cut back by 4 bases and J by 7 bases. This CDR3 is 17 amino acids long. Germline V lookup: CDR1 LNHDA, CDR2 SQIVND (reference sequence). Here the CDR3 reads CASSTTTGGFTGNTIYF. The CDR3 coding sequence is TGTGCCAGTAGTACCACGACAGGGGGGTTTACGGGGAACACCATATATTTT.

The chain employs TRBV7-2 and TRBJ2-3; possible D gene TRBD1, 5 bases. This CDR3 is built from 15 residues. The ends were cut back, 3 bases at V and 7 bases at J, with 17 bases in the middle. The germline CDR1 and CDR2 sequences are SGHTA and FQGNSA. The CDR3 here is CASSLGPGEGNTQYF. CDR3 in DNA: TGTGCCAGCAGCTTGGGGCCTGGGGAAGGGAATACGCAGTATTTT. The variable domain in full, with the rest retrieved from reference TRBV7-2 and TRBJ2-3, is GAGVSQSPSNKVTEKGKDVELRCDPISGHTALYWYRQSLGQGLEFLIYFQGNSAPDKSGLPSDRFSAERTGGSVSTLTIQRTQQEDSAVYLCASSLGPGEGNTQYFGPGTRLTVL.

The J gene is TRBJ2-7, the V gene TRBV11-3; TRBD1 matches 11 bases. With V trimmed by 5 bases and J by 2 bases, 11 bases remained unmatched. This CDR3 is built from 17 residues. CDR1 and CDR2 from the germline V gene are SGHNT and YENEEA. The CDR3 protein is CASSAGTGGLVTYEQYF. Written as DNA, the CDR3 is TGTGCCAGCAGCGCCGGGACAGGGGGATTAGTCACCTACGAGCAGTACTTC.

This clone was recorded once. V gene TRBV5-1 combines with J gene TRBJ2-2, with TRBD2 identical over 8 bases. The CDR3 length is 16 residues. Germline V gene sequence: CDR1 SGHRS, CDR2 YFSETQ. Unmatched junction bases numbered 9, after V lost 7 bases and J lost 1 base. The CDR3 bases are TGCGCCAGCGAGGAACTAAGCGGGGGGAACACCGGGGAGCTGTTTTTT. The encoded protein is CASEELSGGNTGELFF.

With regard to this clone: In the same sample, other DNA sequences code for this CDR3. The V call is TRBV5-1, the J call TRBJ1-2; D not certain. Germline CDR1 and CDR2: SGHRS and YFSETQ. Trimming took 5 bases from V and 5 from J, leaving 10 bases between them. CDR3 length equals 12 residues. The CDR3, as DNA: TGCGCCAGCAGTCTGGACCGATATGGCTACACCTTC. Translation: CASSLDRYGYTF.

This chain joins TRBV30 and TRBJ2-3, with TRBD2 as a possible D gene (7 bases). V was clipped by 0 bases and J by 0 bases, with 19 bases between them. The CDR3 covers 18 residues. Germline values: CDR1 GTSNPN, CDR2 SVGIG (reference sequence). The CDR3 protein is CAWSVIVGGPPSTDTQYF. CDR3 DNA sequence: TGTGCCTGGAGTGTGATAGTGGGGGGGCCACCCAGCACAGATACGCAGTATTTT.

Here the CDR3 reads CASRSLAENTGELFF. The CDR3 DNA reads TGTGCCAGCAGATCCCTAGCGGAGAACACCGGGGAGCTGTTTTTT. The J gene is TRBJ2-2, the V gene TRBV6-1; 7 positions match TRBD2. Germline V gene sequence: CDR1 MNHNS, CDR2 SASEGT. This CDR3 spans 15 amino acids. With V trimmed by 6 bases and J by 1 base, 5 bases remained unmatched.

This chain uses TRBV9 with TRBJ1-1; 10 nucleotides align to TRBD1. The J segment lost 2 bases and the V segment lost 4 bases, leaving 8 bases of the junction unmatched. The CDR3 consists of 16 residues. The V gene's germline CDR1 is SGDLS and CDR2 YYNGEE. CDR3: CASSMTGTGVNTEAFF. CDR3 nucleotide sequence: TGTGCCAGCAGCATGACCGGGACAGGGGTAAACACTGAAGCTTTCTTT.

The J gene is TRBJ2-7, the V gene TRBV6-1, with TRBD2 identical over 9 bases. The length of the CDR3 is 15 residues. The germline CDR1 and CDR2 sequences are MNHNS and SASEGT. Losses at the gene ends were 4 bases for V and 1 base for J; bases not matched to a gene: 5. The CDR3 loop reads CASSVATSGSYEQYF. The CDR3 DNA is TGTGCCAGCAGTGTAGCGACTAGCGGATCCTACGAGCAGTACTTC.

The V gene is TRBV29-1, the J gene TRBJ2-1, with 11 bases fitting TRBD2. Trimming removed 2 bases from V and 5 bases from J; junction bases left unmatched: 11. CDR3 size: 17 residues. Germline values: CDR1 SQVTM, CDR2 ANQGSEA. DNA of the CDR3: TGCAGCGTTGAATCGCTCGAACTAGCGGGAGTTAACAATGAGCAGTTCTTC. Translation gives CSVESLELAGVNNEQFF.

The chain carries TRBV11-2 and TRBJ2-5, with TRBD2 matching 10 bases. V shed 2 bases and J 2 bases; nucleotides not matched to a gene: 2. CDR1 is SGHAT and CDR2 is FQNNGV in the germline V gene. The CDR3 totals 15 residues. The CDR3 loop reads CASSLTSGEQETQYF. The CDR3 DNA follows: TGTGCCAGCAGCTTAACTAGCGGGGAGCAAGAGACCCAGTACTTC. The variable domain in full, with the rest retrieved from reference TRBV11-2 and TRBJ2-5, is EAGVAQSPRYKIIEKRQSVAFWCNPISGHATLYWYQQILGQGPKLLIQFQNNGVVDDSQLPKDRFSAERLKGVDSTLKIQPAKLEDSAVYLCASSLTSGEQETQYFGPGTRLLVL.

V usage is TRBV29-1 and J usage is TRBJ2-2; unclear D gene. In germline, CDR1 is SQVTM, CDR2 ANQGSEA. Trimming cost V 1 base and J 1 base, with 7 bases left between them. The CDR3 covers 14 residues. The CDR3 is CSVEGQMNTGELFF. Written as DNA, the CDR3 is TGCAGCGTTGAAGGGCAGATGAACACCGGGGAGCTGTTTTTT.

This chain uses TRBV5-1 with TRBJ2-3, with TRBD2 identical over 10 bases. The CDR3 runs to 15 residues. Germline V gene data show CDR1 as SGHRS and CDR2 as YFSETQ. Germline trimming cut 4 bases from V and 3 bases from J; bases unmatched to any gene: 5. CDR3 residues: CASSQTSGTTDTQYF. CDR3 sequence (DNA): TGCGCCAGCAGCCAAACTAGCGGGACAACAGATACGCAGTATTTT.

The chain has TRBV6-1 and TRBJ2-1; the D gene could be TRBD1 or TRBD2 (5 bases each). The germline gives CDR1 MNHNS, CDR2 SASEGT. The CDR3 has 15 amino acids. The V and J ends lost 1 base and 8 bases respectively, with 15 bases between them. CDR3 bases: TGTGCCAGCAGTGAAGAGAGCCGGGGACGGCATGAGCAGTTCTTC. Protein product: CASSEESRGRHEQFF.

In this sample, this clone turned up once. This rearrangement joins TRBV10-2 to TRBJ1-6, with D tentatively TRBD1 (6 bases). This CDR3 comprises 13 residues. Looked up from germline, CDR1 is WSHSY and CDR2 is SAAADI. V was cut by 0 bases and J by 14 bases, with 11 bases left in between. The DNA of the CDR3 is TGCGCCAGCAGTGAGTCGACCAGGGGAACCCTCCACTTT. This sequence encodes CASSESTRGTLHF.

CDR3 sequence reads: CASSLRTSGGVETQYF. CDR3 DNA sequence: TGCGCCAGCAGCCTTCGGACTAGCGGGGGGGTGGAGACCCAGTACTTC. This chain connects TRBV4-1 to TRBJ2-5; 15 nucleotides agree with TRBD2. Trimming took 4 bases from V and 5 from J; bases not matched to a gene: 5. Germline V CDR1 and CDR2: MGHRA, YSYEKL. The CDR3 runs 16 residues.

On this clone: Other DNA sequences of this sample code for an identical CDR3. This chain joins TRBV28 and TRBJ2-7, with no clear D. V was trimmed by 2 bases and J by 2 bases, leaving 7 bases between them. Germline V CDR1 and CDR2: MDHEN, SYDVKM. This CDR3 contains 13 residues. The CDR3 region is CASSLSSPYEQYF. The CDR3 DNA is TGTGCCAGCAGTTTAAGTAGTCCCTACGAGCAGTACTTC.

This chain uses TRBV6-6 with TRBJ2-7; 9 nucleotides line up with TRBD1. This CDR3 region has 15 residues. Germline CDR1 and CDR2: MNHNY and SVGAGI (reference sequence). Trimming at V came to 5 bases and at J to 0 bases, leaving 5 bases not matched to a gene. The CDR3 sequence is CASSGRDRDSYEQYF. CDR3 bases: TGTGCCAGCAGTGGACGGGACAGGGACTCCTACGAGCAGTACTTC.

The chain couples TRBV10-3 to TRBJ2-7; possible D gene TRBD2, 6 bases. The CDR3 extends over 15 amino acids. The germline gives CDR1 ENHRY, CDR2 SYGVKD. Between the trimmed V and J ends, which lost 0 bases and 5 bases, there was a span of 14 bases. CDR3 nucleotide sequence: TGTGCCATCAGTGAGTCTGGGGGGAATTACAACGAGCAGTACTTC. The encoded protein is CAISESGGNYNEQYF.

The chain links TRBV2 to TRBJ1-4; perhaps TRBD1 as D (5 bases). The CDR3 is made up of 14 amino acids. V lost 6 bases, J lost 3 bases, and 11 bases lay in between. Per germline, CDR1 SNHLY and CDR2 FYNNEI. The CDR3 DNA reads TGTGCCAGCAGAGCAGGGCAATCTAATGAAAAACTGTTTTTT. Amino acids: CASRAGQSNEKLFF. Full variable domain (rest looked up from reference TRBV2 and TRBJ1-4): EPEVTQTPSHQVTQMGQEVILRCVPISNHLYFYWYRQILGQKVEFLVSFYNNEISEKSEIFDDQFSVERPDGSNFTLKIRSTKLEDSAMYFCASRAGQSNEKLFFGSGTQLSVL.

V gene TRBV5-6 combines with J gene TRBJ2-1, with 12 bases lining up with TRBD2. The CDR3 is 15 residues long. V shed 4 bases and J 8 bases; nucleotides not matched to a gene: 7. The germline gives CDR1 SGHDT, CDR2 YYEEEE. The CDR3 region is CASSATSGRSDEQFF. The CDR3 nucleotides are TGTGCCAGCAGCGCGACTAGCGGGAGATCGGATGAGCAGTTCTTC.

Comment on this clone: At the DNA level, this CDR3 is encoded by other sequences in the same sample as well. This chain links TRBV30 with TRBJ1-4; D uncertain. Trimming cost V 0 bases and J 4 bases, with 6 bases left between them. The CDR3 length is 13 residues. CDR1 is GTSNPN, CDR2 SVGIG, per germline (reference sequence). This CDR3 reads CAWSVGVNEKLFF. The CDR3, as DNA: TGTGCCTGGAGTGTCGGAGTTAATGAAAAACTGTTTTTT.

The CDR3 nucleotides read TGTGCCTGGAGCCGACAGGGGAGCGTCGGCTATGGCTACACCTTC. Protein sequence: CAWSRQGSVGYGYTF. The chain is built from TRBV30 and TRBJ1-2; 8 bases fit TRBD1. V dropped 3 bases and J dropped 4; count of bases not matched to a gene: 10. The CDR3 consists of 15 residues. The germline V gene has CDR1 GTSNPN and CDR2 SVGIG (reference sequence).

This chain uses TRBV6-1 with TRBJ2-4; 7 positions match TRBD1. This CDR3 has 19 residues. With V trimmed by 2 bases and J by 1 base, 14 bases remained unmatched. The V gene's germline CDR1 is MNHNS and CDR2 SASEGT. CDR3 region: CASSEMTGSTLKAKNIQYF. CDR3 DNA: TGTGCCAGCAGTGAAATGACAGGGTCCACCCTAAAGGCCAAAAACATTCAGTACTTC.